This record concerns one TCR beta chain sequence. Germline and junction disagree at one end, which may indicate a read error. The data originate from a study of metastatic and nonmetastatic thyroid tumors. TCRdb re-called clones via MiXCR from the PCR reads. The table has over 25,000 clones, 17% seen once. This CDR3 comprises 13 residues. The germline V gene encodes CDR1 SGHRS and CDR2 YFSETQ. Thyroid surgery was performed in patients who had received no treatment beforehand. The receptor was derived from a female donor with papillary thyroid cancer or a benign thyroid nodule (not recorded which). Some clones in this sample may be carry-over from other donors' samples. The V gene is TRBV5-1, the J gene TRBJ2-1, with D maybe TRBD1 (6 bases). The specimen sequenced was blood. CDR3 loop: CASSFKLGASQLF. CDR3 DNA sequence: TGCGCCAGCAGCTTTAAACTGGGGGCTTCGCAGCTCTTC.